Below, 2 T cell receptor beta chains from the same sample are listed, as sequenced in a study of CD8 T cells in Susac syndrome. Reverse transcription of about 0.5 to 1 ug RNA was performed with random hexamers. MiXCR, run by TCRdb on the immunoSEQ multiplex PCR reads, gives a single entry per CDR3 protein. The sample carries some 130,000 distinct CDR3 sequences, 75% to 90% recorded once. Sample: CD8+ T cells from PBMCs. Every receptor here comes from a human donor with multiple sclerosis.

The V gene is TRBV27, the J gene TRBJ1-3; possibly TRBD1 for D (6 bases). V lost 0 bases and J 0 bases, leaving 9 bases between the germline ends. Per the germline V gene, CDR1 is MNHEY and CDR2 is SMNVEV (reference sequence). The CDR3 extends over 16 amino acids. CDR3 DNA sequence: TGTGCCAGCAGTTTATCGGGGACAAGCTCTGGAAACACCATATATTTT. Amino acids: CASSLSGTSSGNTIYF.

This chain connects TRBV7-9 to TRBJ1-1; TRBD1 might be the D (6 bases). V was clipped by 0 bases and J by 4 bases, with 12 bases between them. The CDR3 spans 15 residues. Germline-derived CDR1 and CDR2 are SEHNR and FQNEAQ (reference sequence). The CDR3 coding sequence is TGTGCCAGCAGCTTAGCGGCGGGGGCGAGCACTGAAGCTTTCTTT. Protein: CASSLAAGASTEAFF.